The clone carrying this T cell receptor (beta chain) occurred once. This same CDR3 is encoded by further DNA sequences in the sample. The data derive from a study of shared clonotypes between healthy human individuals. Repertoires were generated with immunoSEQ multiplex PCR, while TCRdb's copy carries only in-frame clones and drops some. The sample consists of under 2,500,000 clones, more than 90% of them appearing once. The sequence derives from a man between 18 and 29 years old in good health. Source material: naive CD4+ T cells sorted from blood. Regarding subset: CD45RA+ positively selected.

CDR3 DNA: TGTGCCAGCAGCTACACAGGGGTCTATGGCTACACCTTC. Translating gives CASSYTGVYGYTF. The chain combines TRBV6-5 with TRBJ1-2; TRBD1 agrees at 7 bases. Germline V CDR1 and CDR2: MNHEY, SVGAGI. The J segment lost 4 bases and the V segment lost 6 bases, leaving 5 bases of the junction unmatched. The CDR3 is 13 amino acids.